Here is one TCR beta chain with its context. Germline-derived CDR1 and CDR2 are MDHEN and SYDVKM. The germline V and J ends were trimmed by 2 bases and 9 bases, with 10 bases remaining between them. The CDR3 sequence is 12 residues long. This entry belongs to a study of T cell changes during pregnancy in multiple sclerosis. Repertoires were generated with immunoSEQ multiplex PCR, while TCRdb's copy carries only in-frame clones and drops some. Of roughly 48,000 clones listed, almost 95% are singletons. The sequence came from a female donor in good health, enrolled as a control in a pregnancy study. Sample: CD4+ T cells from peripheral blood mononuclear cells, taken in the second trimester of pregnancy. The chain is built from TRBV28 and TRBJ1-2; D gene ambiguous. The CDR3 DNA is TGTGCCAGCAGTTTACCAGGTCTAAGCTACACCTTC. Protein product: CASSLPGLSYTF.